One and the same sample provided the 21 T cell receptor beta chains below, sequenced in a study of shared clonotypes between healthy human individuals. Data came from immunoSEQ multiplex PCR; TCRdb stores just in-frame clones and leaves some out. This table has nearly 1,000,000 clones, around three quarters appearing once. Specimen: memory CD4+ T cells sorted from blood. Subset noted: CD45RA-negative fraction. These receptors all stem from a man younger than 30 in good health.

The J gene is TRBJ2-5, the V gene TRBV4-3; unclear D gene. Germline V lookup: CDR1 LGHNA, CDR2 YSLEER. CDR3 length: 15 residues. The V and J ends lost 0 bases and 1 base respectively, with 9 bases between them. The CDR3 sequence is CASSQDVSRQETQYF. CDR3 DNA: TGCGCCAGCAGCCAAGACGTCAGCCGCCAAGAGACCCAGTACTTC.

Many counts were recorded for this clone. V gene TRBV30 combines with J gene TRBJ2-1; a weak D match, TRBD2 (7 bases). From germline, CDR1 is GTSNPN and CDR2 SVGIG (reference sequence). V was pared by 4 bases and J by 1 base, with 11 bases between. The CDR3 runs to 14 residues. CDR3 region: CAWKGGGSYNEQFF. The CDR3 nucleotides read TGTGCCTGGAAGGGAGGGGGGTCCTACAATGAGCAGTTCTTC.

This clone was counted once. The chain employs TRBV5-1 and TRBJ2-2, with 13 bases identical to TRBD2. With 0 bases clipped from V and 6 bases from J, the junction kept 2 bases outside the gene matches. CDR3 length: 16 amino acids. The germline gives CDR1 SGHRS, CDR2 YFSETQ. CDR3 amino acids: CASSLGTSGGPGELFF. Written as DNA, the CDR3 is TGCGCCAGCAGCTTGGGGACTAGCGGGGGACCCGGGGAGCTGTTTTTT.

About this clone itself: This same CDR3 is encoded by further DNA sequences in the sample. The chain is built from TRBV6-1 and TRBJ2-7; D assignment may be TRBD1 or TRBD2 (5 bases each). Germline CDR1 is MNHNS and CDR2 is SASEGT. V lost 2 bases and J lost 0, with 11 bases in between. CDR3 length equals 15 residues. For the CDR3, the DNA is TGTGCCAGCAGTGAAAACCCAGGGAGCTCCTACGAGCAGTACTTC. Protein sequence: CASSENPGSSYEQYF.

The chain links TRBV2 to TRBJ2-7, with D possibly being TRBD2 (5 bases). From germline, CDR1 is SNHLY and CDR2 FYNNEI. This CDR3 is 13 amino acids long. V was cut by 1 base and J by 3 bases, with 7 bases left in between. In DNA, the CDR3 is TGTGCCAGCAGTGAAGGGACTCGCTACGAGCAGTACTTC. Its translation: CASSEGTRYEQYF.

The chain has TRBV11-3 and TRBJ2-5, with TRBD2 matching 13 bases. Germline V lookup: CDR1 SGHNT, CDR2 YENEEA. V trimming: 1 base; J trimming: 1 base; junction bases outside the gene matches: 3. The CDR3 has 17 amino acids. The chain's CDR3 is CASSLGTSGSSQETQYF. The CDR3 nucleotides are TGTGCCAGCAGCTTAGGGACTAGCGGGAGCAGCCAAGAGACCCAGTACTTC.

CDR3 protein: CASSTRADTQYF. As DNA, the CDR3 is TGTGCCAGCAGCACGCGCGCAGATACGCAGTATTTT. The gene calls are TRBV7-2 and TRBJ2-3; D is unresolved. The CDR3 sequence is 12 residues long. V gave up 5 bases and J gave up 4 bases, with 7 bases separating them. Germline values: CDR1 SGHTA, CDR2 FQGNSA.

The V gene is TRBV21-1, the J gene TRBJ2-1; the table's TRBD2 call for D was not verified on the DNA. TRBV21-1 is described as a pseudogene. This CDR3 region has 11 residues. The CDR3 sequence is CASWRADEQFF. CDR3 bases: TGTGCCAGCTGGAGGGCGGATGAGCAGTTCTTC.

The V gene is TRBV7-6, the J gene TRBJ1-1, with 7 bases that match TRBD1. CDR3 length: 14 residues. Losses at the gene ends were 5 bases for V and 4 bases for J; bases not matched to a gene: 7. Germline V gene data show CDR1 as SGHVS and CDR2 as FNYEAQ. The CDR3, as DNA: TGTGCCAGCAGCCCAGGGGACAGATTCACTGAAGCTTTCTTT. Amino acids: CASSPGDRFTEAFF.

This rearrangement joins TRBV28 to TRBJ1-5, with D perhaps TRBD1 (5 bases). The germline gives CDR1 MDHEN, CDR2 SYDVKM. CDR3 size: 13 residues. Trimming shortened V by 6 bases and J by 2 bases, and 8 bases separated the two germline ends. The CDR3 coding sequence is TGTGCCAGCAGCCCGGGGGGCAATCAGCCCCAGCATTTT. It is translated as CASSPGGNQPQHF. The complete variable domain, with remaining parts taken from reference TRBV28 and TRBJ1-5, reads DVKVTQSSRYLVKRTGEKVFLECVQDMDHENMFWYRQDPGLGLRLIYFSYDVKMKEKGDIPEGYSVSREKKERFSLILESASTNQTSMYLCASSPGGNQPQHFGDGTRLSIL.

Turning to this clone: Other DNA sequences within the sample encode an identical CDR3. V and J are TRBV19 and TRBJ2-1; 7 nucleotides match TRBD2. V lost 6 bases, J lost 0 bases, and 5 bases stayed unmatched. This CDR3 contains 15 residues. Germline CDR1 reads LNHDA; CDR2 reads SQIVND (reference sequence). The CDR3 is CASSDSGSSYNEQFF. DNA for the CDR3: TGTGCCAGTAGCGATAGCGGGTCCTCCTACAATGAGCAGTTCTTC. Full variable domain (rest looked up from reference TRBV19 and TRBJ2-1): DGGITQSPKYLFRKEGQNVTLSCEQNLNHDAMYWYRQDPGQGLRLIYYSQIVNDFQKGDIAEGYSVSREKKESFPLTVTSAQKNPTAFYLCASSDSGSSYNEQFFGPGTRLTVL.

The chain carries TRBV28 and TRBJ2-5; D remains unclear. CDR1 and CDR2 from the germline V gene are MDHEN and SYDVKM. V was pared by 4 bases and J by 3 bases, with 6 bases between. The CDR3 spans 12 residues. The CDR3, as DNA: TGTGCCAGCAGTTCCAGGAAAGAGACCCAGTACTTC. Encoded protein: CASSSRKETQYF.

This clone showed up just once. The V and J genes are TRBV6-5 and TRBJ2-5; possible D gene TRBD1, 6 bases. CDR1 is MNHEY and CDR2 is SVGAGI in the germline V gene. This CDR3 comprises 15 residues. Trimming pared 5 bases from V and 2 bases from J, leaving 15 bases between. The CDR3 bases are TGTGCCAGCAGTCGCACCGGGACAAAGCAAGAGACCCAGTACTTC. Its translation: CASSRTGTKQETQYF.

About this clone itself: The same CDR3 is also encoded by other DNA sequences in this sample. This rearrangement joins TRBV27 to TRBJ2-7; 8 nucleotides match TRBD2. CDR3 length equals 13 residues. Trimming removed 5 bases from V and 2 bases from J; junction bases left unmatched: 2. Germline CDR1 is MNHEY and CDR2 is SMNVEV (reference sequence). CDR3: CASSPGLAYEQYF. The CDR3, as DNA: TGTGCCAGCAGTCCGGGACTAGCCTACGAGCAGTACTTC.

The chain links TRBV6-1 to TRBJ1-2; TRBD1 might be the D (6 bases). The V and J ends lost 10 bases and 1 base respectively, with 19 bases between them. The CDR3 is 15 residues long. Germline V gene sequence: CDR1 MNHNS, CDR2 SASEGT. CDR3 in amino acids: CATTTGIGVNYGYTF. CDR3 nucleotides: TGTGCCACCACCACAGGGATCGGGGTTAACTATGGCTACACCTTC.

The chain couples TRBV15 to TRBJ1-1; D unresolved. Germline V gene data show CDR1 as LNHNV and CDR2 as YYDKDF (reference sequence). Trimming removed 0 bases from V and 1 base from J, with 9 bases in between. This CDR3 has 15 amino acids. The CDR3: CATSRDQAGNTEAFF. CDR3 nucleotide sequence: TGTGCCACCAGCAGAGATCAGGCCGGGAACACTGAAGCTTTCTTT.

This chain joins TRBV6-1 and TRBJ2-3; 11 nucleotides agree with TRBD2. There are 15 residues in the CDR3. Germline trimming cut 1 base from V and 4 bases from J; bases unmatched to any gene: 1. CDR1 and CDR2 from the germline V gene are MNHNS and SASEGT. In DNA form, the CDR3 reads TGTGCCAGCAGTGAAGTACTAGCGGGAGCAGATACGCAGTATTTT. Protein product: CASSEVLAGADTQYF.

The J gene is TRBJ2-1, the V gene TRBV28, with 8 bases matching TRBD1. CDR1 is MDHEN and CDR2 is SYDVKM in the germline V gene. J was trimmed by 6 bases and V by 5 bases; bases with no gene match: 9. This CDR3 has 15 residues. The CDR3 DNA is TGTGCCAGCAGTACGACAGGGGAGAGGGGCAATGAGCAGTTCTTC. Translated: CASSTTGERGNEQFF.

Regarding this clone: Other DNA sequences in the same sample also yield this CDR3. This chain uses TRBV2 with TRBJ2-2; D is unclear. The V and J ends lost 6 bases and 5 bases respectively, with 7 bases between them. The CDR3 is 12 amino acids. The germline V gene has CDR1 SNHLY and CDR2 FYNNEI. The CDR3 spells CASRVGTGELFF. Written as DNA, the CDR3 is TGTGCCAGCAGGGTAGGGACCGGGGAGCTGTTTTTT.

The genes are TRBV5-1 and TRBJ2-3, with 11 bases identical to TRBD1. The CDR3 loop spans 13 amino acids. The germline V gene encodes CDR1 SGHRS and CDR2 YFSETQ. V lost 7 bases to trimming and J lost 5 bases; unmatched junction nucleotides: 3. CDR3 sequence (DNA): TGCGCCAGCCGGACAGGGGGCAGAGATACGCAGTATTTT. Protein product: CASRTGGRDTQYF.

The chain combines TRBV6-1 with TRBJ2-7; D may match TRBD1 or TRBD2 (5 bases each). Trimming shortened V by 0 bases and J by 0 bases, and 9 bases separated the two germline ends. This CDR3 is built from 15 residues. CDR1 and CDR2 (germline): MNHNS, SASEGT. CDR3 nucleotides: TGTGCCAGCAGTGAAGCATGGGGGTCCTCCTACGAGCAGTACTTC. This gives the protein CASSEAWGSSYEQYF.